The present entry profiles one T cell receptor (beta chain) with its context. As yet, its antigen is unknown. Measured with immunoSEQ multiplex PCR; TCRdb has only the in-frame clones, and not every one. The data contain under 80,000 clones, around 94% of them singletons. This specimen comes from a study of cytomegalovirus exposure and HLA in healthy donors. This CDR3 comprises 15 residues. V lost 3 bases and J lost 7, with 19 bases in between. Germline V gene lookup returns CDR1 SQVTM and CDR2 ANQGSEA. Notes on the study in general: Subsequent analysis of the 100 to 150 validation repertoires found a tendency for first-cohort TCR clusters to co-occur. Cytomegalovirus status was reportedly diagnosed by the classifier with high sensitivity and specificity. A few CMV-associated chains were confirmed in vitro to be specific for CMV antigens.

What was sequenced was PBMCs. The rearrangement uses TRBV29-1 and TRBJ2-1; D remains ambiguous. The sequence was obtained from a woman between 18 and 29 years old in good health and CMV-seropositive. The CDR3 loop is CSVDLGRSLGNEQFF. The DNA for the CDR3 is TGCAGCGTTGATCTGGGCAGGTCACTTGGGAATGAGCAGTTCTTC.